The 5 T cell receptor beta chains in this list originate from one sample, sequenced in a study of T cell changes during pregnancy in multiple sclerosis. Here immunoSEQ multiplex PCR was the method, and the copy in TCRdb shows in-frame clones only, minus some. The table includes approximately 34,000 clones, about 90% detected once. The material was CD4+ T cells from peripheral blood mononuclear cells, obtained after pregnancy. The receptors were gathered from a female donor with multiple sclerosis, enrolled in a pregnancy study.

The rearrangement links TRBV5-1 to TRBJ2-3; 8 nucleotides align to TRBD1. With 5 bases clipped from V and 1 base from J, the junction kept 9 bases outside the gene matches. Germline CDR1 and CDR2: SGHRS and YFSETQ. CDR3 size: 16 residues. CDR3 region: CASSSSRGRGTDTQYF. The CDR3 DNA sequence: TGCGCCAGCAGTTCCAGCAGGGGGCGCGGCACAGATACGCAGTATTTT.

CDR3 residues: CASSHNRVAYNEQFF. CDR3 in DNA: TGTGCCAGCAGCCACAACCGGGTGGCCTACAATGAGCAGTTCTTC. The chain recombines TRBV5-4 with TRBJ2-1; D ambiguous. This CDR3 region has 15 residues. Germline loops: CDR1 SGHNT, CDR2 YYREEE (reference sequence). Trimming left V 4 bases short and J 2 bases short, with 13 bases between.

This clone was seen once. The chain is built from TRBV5-1 and TRBJ2-7, with D tentatively TRBD2 (6 bases). V lost 6 bases and J lost 3, with 25 bases in between. CDR1 SGHRS and CDR2 YFSETQ come from the germline V gene. This CDR3 is 17 amino acids long. The CDR3: CASIRGLGGREDYEQYF. The CDR3 DNA is TGCGCCAGCATAAGGGGTCTAGGCGGCAGGGAGGACTACGAGCAGTACTTC.

CDR3 in amino acids: CASSFAGTGVEKLFF. The CDR3 region has the DNA TGTGCCAGCAGCTTCGCCGGGACAGGGGTAGAAAAACTGTTTTTT. The chain joins TRBV7-6 to TRBJ1-4; TRBD1 agrees at 10 bases. Losses at the gene ends were 3 bases for V and 8 bases for J; bases not matched to a gene: 6. Germline V gene sequence: CDR1 SGHVS, CDR2 FNYEAQ. The CDR3 runs to 15 residues.

The V call is TRBV7-9, the J call TRBJ2-4; a weak D match, TRBD2 (6 bases). The CDR3 totals 14 residues. Looked up from germline, CDR1 is SEHNR and CDR2 is FQNEAQ (reference sequence). The ends were cut back, 2 bases at V and 3 bases at J, with 8 bases in the middle. CDR3 in DNA: TGTGCCAGCAGCTTAATGGGGGGCAAAAACATTCAGTACTTC. It yields the protein CASSLMGGKNIQYF.